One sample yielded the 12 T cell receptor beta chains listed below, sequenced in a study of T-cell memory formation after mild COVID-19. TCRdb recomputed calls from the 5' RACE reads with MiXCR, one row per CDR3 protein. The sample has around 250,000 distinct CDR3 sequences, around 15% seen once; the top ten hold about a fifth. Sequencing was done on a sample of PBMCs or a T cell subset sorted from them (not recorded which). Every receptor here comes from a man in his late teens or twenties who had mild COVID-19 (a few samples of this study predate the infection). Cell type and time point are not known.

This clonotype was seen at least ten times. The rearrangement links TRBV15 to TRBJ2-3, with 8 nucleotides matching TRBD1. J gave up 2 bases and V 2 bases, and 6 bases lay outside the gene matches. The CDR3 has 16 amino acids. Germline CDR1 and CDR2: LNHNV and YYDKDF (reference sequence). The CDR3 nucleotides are TGTGCCACCAGCAGAAGAAGGACAGGGAACACAGATACGCAGTATTTT. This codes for CATSRRRTGNTDTQYF.

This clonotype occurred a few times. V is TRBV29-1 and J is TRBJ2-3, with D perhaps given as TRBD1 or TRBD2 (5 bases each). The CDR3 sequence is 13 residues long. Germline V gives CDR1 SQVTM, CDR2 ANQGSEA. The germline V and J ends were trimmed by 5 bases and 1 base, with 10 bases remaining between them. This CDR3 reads CSVTQGGTDTQYF. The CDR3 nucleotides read TGCAGCGTTACCCAGGGAGGCACAGATACGCAGTATTTT.

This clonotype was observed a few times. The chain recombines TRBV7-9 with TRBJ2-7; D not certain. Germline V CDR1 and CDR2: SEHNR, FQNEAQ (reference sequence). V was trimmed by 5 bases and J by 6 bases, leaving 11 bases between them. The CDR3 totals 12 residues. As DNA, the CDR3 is TGTGCCAGCAGCCCCGGACCTAGCGAGCAGTACTTC. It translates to CASSPGPSEQYF.

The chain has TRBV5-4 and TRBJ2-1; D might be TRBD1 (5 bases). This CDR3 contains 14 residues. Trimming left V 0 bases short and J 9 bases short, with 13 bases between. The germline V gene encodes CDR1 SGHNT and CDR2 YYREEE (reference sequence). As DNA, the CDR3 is TGTGCCAGCAGCTTGGAGGGGCTGCGTAGTGAGCAGTTCTTC. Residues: CASSLEGLRSEQFF.

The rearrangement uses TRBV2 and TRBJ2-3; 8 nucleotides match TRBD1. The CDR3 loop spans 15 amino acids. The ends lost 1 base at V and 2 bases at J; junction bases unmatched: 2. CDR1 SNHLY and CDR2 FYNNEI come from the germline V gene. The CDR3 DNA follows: TGTGCCAGCAGTGAAGGGACAGGGAACACAGATACGCAGTATTTT. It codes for CASSEGTGNTDTQYF.

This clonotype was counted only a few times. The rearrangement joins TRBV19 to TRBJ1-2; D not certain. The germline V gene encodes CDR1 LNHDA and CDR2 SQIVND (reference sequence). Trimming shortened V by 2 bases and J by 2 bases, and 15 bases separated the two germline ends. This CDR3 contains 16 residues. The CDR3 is CASSITGNSRNYGYTF. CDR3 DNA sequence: TGTGCCAGTAGTATAACGGGGAATTCAAGGAACTATGGCTACACCTTC.

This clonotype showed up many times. CDR3 residues: CASSPGGYRYNEQFF. CDR3 bases: TGTGCCAGCAGCCCGGGGGGGTATAGGTACAATGAGCAGTTCTTC. The V call is TRBV12-3 or TRBV12-4, the J call TRBJ2-1, with 8 bases fitting TRBD2. The length of the CDR3 is 15 residues. Losses at the gene ends were 6 bases for V and 4 bases for J; bases not matched to a gene: 8.

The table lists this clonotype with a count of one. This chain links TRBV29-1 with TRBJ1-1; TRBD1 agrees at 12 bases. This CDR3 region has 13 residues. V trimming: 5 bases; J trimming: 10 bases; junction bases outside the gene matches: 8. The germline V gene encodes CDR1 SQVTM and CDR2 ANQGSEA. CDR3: CSVPGQGAGVAFF. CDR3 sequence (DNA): TGCAGCGTTCCGGGACAGGGGGCTGGGGTAGCTTTCTTT.

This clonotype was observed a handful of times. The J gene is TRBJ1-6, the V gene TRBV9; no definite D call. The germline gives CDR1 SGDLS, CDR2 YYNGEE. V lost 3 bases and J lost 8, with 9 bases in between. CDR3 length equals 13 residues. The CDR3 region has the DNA TGTGCCAGCAGCGCCCATAGAGATTCACCCCTCCACTTT. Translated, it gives CASSAHRDSPLHF.

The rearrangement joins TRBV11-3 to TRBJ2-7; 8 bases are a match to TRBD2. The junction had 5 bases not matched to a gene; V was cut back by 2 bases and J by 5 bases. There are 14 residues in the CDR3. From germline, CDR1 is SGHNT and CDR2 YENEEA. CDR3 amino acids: CASSLSGGNDEQYF. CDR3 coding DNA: TGTGCCAGCAGCTTAAGCGGGGGAAACGACGAGCAGTACTTC.

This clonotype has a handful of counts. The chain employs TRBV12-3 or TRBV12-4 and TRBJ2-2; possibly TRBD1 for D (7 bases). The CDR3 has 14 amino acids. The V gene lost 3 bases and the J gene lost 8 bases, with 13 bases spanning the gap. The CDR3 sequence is CASSFSTGRGELFF. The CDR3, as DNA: TGTGCCAGCAGTTTCTCGACAGGGAGGGGGGAGCTGTTTTTT.

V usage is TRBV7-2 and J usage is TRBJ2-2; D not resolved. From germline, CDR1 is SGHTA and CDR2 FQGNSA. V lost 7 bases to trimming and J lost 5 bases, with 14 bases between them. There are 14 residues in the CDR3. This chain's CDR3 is CASKRDIGTGELFF. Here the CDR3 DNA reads TGTGCCAGCAAAAGGGATATTGGGACCGGGGAGCTGTTTTTT.